The present entry profiles one T cell receptor beta chain with its context. Its antigen specificity is not known. Base-call qualities are not available, and no considerably larger clone is one nucleotide away. At the junction V is shortened by 2 bases and J by 6 bases; bases outside the gene matches: 6. The germline V gene yields SGHTA for CDR1 and FQGNSA for CDR2. The CDR3 sequence holds 14 residues, the cysteine and phenylalanine included. Just CDR3 DNA is preserved here, 42 bases in frame from base 1. These data originate in a study of T-cell reconstitution after alpha-beta-depleted transplantation in children (dated by TCRdb to 2016 to 2018). In the study overall: The study quantitatively tracked T-cell immune reconstitution after TCRalphabeta/CD19-depleted allogeneic hematopoietic cell transplantation in children using TCR repertoire profiling. What the authors observed across the whole study: The frequencies of hyperexpanded clones fell over the following months, and after one year, T-cell counts and TCRbeta diversity were mostly attributed to newly produced T cells. About two months after transplant, the apparently early recovery of alphabetaT-cell counts reportedly depended on just several hundred clones that had expanded rapidly and came from non-depleted graft cells. In some patients, the high TCRbeta diversity seen at day 60 was put down to recipient T cells and intrathymic progenitors that had survived conditioning.

The receptor library was made with PCR. Data came from an Illumina HiSeq 2500. TCR library preparation used molecular barcoding, with unique molecular identifiers applied to normalize quantification of the TCRbeta repertoire. TCRdb ran its own pipeline on the public reads, namely fastp trimming at Q25 and MiXCR clone calling, and kept in-frame beta chains. Every distinct CDR3 protein forms one entry, paired with its most common genes and DNA. The sample data list hundreds of thousands of distinct CDR3 sequences, and 7% to 9% of these were observed just once. Jointly, the top ten make up 35% of the sample. Per the publication, the treatment or condition label means: allogeneic hematopoietic cell transplantation with graft depleted of TCRalphabeta T cells and CD19 B cells. The children who served as transplant recipients had been given grafts of TCRalphabeta/CD19-depleted allogeneic hematopoietic cells.

This clonotype originated in a male patient aged 2-15 years who had a stem cell transplant for acute myeloid leukemia, so the T cells may come from the graft donor. The sample consisted of PBMCs, mostly from graft donor cells, taken 360 days after TCRalphabeta/CD19-depleted stem cell transplant. This receptor chain uses TRBV7-2 and TRBJ2-7; 8 junctional bases match TRBD2. DNA sequence: TGTGCCAGCAGCTTAACGCGGGAGGCCTTCGAGCAGTACTTC. This is translated as CASSLTREAFEQYF. Outside the CDR3, residues come from the reference TRBV7-2 and TRBJ2-7 proteins, so the full variable domain is: GAGVSQSPSNKVTEKGKDVELRCDPISGHTALYWYRQSLGQGLEFLIYFQGNSAPDKSGLPSDRFSAERTGGSVSTLTIQRTQQEDSAVYLCASSLTREAFEQYFGPGTRLTVT.